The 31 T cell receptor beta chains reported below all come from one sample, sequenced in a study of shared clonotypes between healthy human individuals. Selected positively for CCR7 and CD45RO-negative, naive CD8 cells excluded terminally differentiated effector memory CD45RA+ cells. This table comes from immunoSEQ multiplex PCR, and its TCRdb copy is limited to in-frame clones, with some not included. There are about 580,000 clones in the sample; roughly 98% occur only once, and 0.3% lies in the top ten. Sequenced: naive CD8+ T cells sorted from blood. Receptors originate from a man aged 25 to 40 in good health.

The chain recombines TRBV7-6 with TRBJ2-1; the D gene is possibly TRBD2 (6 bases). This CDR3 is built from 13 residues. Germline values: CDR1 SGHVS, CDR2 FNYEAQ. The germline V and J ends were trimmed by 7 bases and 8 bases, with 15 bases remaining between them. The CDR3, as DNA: TGTGCCAGCACCCCCTTTAGCGGATATGAGCAGTTCTTC. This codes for CASTPFSGYEQFF.

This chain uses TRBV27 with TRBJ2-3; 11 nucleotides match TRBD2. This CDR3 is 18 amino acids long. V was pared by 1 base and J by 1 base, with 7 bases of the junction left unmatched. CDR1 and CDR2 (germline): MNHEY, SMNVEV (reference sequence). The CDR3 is CASSLYNLAGGGTDTQYF. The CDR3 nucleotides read TGTGCCAGCAGTTTATACAATCTAGCGGGAGGTGGCACAGATACGCAGTATTTT.

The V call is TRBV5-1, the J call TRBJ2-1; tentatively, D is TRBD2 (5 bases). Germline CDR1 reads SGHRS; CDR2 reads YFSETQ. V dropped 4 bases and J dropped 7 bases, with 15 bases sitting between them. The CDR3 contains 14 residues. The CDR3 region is CASSAGFGENEQFF. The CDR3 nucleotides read TGCGCCAGCAGCGCCGGATTCGGGGAGAATGAGCAGTTCTTC.

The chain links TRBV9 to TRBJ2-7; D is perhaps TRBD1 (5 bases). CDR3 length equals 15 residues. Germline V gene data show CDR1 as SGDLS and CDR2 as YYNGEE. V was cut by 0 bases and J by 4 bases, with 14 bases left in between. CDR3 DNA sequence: TGTGCCAGCAGCGTAGGGAAGGGCAGGGTGTACGAGCAGTACTTC. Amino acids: CASSVGKGRVYEQYF.

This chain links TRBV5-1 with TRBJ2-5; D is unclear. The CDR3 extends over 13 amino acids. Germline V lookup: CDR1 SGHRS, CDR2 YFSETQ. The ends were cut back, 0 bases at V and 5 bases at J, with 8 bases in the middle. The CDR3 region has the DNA TGCGCCAGCAGCTTGGAAGTTTTCGAGACCCAGTACTTC. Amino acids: CASSLEVFETQYF.

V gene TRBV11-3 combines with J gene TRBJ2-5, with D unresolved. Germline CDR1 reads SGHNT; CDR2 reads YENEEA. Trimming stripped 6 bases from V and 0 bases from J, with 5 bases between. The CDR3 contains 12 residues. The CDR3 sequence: CASSYYQETQYF. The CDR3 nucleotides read TGTGCCAGCAGTTATTACCAAGAGACCCAGTACTTC.

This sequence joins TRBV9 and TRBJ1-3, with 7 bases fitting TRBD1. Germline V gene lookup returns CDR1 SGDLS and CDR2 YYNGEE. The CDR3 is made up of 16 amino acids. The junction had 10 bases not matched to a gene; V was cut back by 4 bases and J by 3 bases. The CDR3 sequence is CASSSGGQGLGNTIYF. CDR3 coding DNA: TGTGCCAGCAGCTCAGGGGGGCAGGGCCTTGGAAACACCATATATTTT.

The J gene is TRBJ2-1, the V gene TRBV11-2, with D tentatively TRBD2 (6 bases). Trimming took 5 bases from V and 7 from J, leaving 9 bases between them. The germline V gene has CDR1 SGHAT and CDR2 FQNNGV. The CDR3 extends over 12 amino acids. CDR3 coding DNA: TGTGCCAGCAGCAACCTAGCGAATGAGCAGTTCTTC. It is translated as CASSNLANEQFF. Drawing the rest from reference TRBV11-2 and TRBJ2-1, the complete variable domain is EAGVAQSPRYKIIEKRQSVAFWCNPISGHATLYWYQQILGQGPKLLIQFQNNGVVDDSQLPKDRFSAERLKGVDSTLKIQPAKLEDSAVYLCASSNLANEQFFGPGTRLTVL.

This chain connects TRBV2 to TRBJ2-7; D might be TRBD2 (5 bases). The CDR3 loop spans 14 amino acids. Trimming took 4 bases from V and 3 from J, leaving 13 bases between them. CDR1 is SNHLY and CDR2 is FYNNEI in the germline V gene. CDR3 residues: CASSVLEGNYEQYF. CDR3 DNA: TGTGCCAGCAGTGTCTTAGAGGGAAACTACGAGCAGTACTTC.

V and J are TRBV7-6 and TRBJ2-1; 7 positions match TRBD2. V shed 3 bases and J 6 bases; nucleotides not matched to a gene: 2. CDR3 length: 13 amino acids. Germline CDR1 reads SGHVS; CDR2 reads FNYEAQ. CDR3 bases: TGTGCCAGCAGCTTTGGACTAGTCAATGAGCAGTTCTTC. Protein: CASSFGLVNEQFF.

CDR3 sequence: CASSPTLGTDFNEQFF. In DNA form, the CDR3 reads TGCGCCAGCAGCCCGACCTTGGGGACAGACTTTAATGAGCAGTTCTTC. This chain links TRBV5-1 with TRBJ2-1; 7 bases map to TRBD1. CDR1 is SGHRS and CDR2 is YFSETQ in the germline V gene. The CDR3 loop spans 16 amino acids. The trim removed 4 bases at V and 7 bases at J, leaving 14 bases unmatched.

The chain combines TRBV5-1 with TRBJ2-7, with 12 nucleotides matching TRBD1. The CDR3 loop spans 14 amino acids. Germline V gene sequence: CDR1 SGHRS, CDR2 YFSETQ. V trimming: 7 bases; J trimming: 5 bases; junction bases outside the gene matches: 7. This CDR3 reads CASGPGQGADEQYF. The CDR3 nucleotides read TGCGCCAGCGGACCGGGACAGGGGGCTGACGAGCAGTACTTC. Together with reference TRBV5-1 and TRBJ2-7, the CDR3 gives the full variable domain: KAGVTQTPRYLIKTRGQQVTLSCSPISGHRSVSWYQQTPGQGLQFLFEYFSETQRNKGNFPGRFSGRQFSNSRSEMNVSTLELGDSALYLCASGPGQGADEQYFGPGTRLTVT.

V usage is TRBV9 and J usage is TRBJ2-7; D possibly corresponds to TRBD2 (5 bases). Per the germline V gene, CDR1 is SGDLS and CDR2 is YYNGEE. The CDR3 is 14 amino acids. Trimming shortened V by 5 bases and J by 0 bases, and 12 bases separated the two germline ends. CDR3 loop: CASSALAFSYEQYF. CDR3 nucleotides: TGTGCCAGCAGTGCTTTAGCGTTCTCCTACGAGCAGTACTTC.

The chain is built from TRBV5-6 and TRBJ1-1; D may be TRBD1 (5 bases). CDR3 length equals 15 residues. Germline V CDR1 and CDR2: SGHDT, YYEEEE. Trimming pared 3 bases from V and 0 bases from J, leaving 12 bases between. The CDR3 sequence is CASSSVGTVNTEAFF. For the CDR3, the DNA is TGTGCCAGCAGCTCTGTCGGGACCGTGAACACTGAAGCTTTCTTT.

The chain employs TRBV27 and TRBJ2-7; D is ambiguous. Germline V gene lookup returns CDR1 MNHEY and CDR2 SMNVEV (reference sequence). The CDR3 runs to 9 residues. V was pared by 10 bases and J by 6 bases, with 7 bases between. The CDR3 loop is CATGPEQYF. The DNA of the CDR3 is TGTGCCACCGGGCCCGAGCAGTACTTC.

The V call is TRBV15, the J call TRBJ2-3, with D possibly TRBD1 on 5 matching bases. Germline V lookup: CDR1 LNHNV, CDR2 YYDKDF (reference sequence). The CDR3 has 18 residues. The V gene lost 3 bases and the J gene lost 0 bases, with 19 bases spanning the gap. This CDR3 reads CATSSSLFRQTSTDTQYF. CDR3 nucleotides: TGTGCCACCAGCAGTTCCCTTTTTAGACAGACAAGCACAGATACGCAGTATTTT.

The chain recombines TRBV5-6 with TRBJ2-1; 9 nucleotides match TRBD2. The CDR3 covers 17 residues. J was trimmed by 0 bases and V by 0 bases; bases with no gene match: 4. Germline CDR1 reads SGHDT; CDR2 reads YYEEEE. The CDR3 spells CASSLAGAGGSYNEQFF. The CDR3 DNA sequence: TGTGCCAGCAGCTTGGCCGGAGCGGGAGGCTCCTACAATGAGCAGTTCTTC.

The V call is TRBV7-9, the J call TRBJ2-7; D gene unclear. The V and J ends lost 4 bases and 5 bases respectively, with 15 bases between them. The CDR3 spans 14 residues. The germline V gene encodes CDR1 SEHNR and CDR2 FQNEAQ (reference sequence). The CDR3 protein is CASSSDGLSDEQYF. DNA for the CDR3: TGTGCCAGCAGCTCGGACGGGCTTTCGGACGAGCAGTACTTC.

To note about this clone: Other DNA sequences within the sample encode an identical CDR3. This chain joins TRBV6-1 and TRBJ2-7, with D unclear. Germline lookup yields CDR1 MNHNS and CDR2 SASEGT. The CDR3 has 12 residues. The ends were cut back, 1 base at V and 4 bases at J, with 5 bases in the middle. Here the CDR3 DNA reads TGTGCCAGCAGTGAAGTCGGATACGAGCAGTACTTC. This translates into CASSEVGYEQYF.

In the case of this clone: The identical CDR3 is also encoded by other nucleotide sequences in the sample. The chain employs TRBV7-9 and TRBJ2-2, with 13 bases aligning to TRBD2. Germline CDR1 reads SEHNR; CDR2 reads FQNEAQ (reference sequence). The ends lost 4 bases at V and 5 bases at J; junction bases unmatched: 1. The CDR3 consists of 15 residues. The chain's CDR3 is CASSSGLAGTGELFF. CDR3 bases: TGTGCCAGCAGCTCGGGACTAGCGGGAACCGGGGAGCTGTTTTTT.

The CDR3 spells CAISALAGGGGETQYF. For the CDR3, the DNA is TGTGCCATCAGCGCGCTAGCGGGAGGCGGTGGAGAGACCCAGTACTTC. The chain employs TRBV10-3 and TRBJ2-5; 11 bases fit TRBD2. V gave up 6 bases and J gave up 4 bases; unmatched junction bases: 10. The germline CDR1 and CDR2 sequences are ENHRY and SYGVKD. The CDR3 sequence is 16 residues long.

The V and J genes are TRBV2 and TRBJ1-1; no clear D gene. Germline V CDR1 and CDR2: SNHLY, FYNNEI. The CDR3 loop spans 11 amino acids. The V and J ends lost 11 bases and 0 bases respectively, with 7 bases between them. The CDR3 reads CAVHVNTEAFF. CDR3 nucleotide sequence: TGTGCCGTTCATGTGAACACTGAAGCTTTCTTT.

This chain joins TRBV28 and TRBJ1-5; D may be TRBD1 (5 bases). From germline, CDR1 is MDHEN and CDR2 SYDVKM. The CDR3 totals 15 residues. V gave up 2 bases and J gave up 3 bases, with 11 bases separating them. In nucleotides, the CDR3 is TGTGCCAGCAGTTTACCCTCAGGGATCAATCAGCCCCAGCATTTT. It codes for CASSLPSGINQPQHF.

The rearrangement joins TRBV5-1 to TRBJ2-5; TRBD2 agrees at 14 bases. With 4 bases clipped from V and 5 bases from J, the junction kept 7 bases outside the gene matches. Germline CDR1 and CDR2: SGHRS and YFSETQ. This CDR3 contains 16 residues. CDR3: CASSKGLAGAKETQYF. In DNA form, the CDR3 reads TGCGCCAGCAGCAAGGGACTAGCGGGAGCCAAGGAGACCCAGTACTTC.

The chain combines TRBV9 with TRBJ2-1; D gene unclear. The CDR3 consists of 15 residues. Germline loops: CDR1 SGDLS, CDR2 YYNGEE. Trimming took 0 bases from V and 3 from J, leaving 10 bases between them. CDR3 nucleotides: TGTGCCAGCAGCGTAGACAGTCCGGTCTACAATGAGCAGTTCTTC. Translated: CASSVDSPVYNEQFF.

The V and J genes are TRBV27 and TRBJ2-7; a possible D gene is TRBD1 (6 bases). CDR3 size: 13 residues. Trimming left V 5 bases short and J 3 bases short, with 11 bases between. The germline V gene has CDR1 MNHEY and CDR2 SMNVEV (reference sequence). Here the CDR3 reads CASSAGTLYEQYF. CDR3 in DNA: TGTGCCAGCAGTGCCGGGACACTCTACGAGCAGTACTTC.

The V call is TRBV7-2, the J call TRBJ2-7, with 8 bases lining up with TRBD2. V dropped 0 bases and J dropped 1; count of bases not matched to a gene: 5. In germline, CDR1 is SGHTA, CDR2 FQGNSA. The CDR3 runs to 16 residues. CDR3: CASSLAASGFSYEQYF. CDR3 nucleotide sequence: TGTGCCAGCAGCTTAGCGGCTAGCGGGTTTTCCTACGAGCAGTACTTC.

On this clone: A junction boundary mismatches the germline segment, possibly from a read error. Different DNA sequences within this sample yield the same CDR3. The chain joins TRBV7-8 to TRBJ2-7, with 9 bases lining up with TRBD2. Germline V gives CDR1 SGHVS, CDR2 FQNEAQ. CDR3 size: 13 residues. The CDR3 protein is CASSLAGSYEQYF. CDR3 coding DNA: TGTGCCAGCAGCCTAGCGGGATCCTACGAGCAGTACTTC.

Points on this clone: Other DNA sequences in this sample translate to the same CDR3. The CDR3 DNA follows: TGTGCCAGCAGCTTGGAGGGAGGGACCTACGAGCAGTACTTC. Protein product: CASSLEGGTYEQYF. The V and J genes are TRBV5-5 and TRBJ2-7; 7 bases fit TRBD2. With 0 bases clipped from V and 2 bases from J, the junction kept 2 bases outside the gene matches. CDR3 length: 14 amino acids. Germline V gene data show CDR1 as SGHKS and CDR2 as YYEKEE (reference sequence).

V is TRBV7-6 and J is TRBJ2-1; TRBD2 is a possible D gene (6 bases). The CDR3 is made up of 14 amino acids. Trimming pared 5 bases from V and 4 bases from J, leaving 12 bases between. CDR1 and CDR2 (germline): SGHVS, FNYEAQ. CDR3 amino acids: CASSASGTYNEQFF. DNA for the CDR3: TGTGCCAGCAGCGCCTCAGGGACTTACAATGAGCAGTTCTTC. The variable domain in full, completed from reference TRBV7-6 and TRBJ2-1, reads GAGVSQSPRYKVTKRGQDVALRCDPISGHVSLYWYRQALGQGPEFLTYFNYEAQQDKSGLPNDRFSAERPEGSISTLTIQRTEQRDSAMYRCASSASGTYNEQFFGPGTRLTVL.

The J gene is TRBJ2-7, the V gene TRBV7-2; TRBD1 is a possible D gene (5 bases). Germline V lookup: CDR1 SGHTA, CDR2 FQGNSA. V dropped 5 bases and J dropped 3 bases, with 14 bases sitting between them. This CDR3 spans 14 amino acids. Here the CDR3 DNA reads TGTGCCAGCAGCGGGGCTGACAGTTTCTACGAGCAGTACTTC. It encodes CASSGADSFYEQYF.